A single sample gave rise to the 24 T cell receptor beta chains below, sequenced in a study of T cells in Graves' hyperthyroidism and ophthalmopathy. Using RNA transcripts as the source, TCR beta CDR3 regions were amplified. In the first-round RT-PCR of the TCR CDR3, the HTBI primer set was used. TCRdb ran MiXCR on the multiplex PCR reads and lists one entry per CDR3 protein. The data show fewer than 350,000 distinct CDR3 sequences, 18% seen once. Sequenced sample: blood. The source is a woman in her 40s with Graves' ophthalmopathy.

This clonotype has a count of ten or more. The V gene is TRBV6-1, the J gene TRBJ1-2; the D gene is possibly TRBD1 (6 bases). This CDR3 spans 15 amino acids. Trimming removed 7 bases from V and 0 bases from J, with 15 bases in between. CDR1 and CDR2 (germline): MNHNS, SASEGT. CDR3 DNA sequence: TGTGCCAGCAACGGACAGCTAATCTCTAACTATGGCTACACCTTC. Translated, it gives CASNGQLISNYGYTF.

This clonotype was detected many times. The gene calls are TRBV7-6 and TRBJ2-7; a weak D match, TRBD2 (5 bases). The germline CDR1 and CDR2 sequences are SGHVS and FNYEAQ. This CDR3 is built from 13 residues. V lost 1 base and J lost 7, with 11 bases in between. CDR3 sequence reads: CASSLGPTGEQYF. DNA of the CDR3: TGTGCCAGCAGCTTAGGACCGACGGGGGAGCAGTACTTC.

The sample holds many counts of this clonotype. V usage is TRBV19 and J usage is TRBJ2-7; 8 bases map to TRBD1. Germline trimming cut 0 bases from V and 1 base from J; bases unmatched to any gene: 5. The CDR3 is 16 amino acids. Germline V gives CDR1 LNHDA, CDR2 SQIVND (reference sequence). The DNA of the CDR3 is TGTGCCAGTAGTATAGACCCGACAGGGGCGTCCTACGAGCAGTACTTC. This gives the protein CASSIDPTGASYEQYF.

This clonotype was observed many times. CDR3 bases: TGTGCCAGCAAGCGTGATCTTCAAGAGACCCAGTACTTC. This codes for CASKRDLQETQYF. The V call is TRBV6-5, the J call TRBJ2-5; D ambiguous. Germline assignment: CDR1 MNHEY and CDR2 SVGAGI. There are 13 residues in the CDR3. Trimming took off 7 bases at V and 2 bases at J, with 11 bases between the two ends.

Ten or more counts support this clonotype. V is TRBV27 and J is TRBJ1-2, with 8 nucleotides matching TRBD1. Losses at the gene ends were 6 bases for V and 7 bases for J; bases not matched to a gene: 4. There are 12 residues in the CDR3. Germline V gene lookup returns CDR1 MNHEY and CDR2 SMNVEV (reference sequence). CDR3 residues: CASRQGARGYTF. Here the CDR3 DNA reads TGTGCCAGCAGGCAGGGGGCGCGTGGCTACACCTTC.

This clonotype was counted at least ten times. The CDR3 is CATSRGPTHGTDNSPLHF. In DNA, the CDR3 is TGTGCCACCAGCAGAGGACCGACTCACGGGACAGATAATTCACCCCTCCACTTT. The chain uses TRBV15 and TRBJ1-6, with 7 bases identical to TRBD1. The trim removed 1 base at V and 5 bases at J, leaving 11 bases unmatched. From germline, CDR1 is LNHNV and CDR2 YYDKDF (reference sequence). The CDR3 has 18 residues.

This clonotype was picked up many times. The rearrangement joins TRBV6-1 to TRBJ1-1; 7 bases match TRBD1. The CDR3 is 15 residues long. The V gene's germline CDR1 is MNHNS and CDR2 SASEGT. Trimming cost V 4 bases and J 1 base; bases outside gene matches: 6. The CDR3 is CASSGGQAPNTEAFF. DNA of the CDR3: TGTGCCAGCAGTGGAGGACAGGCCCCGAACACTGAAGCTTTCTTT.

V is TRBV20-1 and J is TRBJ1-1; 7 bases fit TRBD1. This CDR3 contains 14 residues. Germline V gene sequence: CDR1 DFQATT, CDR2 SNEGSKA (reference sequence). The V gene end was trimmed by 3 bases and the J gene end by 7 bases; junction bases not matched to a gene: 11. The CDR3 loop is CSASQTGTALEAFF. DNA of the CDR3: TGCAGTGCTAGTCAGACAGGGACCGCCCTTGAAGCTTTCTTT.

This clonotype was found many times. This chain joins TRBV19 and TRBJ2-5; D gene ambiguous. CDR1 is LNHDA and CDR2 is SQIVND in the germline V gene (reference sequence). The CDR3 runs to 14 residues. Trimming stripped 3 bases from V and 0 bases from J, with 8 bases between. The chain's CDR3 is CASSIMLYQETQYF. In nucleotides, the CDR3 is TGTGCCAGTAGTATTATGCTCTACCAAGAGACCCAGTACTTC.

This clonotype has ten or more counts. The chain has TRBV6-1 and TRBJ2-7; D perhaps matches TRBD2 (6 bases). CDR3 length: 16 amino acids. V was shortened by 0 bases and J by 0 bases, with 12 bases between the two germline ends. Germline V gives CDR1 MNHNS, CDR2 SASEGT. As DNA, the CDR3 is TGTGCCAGCAGTGAAGCGTTGGCCGGGAGCTCCTACGAGCAGTACTTC. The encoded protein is CASSEALAGSSYEQYF.

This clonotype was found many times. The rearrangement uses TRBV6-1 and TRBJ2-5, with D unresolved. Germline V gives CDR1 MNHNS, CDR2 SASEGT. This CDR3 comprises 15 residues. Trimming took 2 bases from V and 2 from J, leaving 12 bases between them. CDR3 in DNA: TGTGCCAGCAGTGAATATAGGGTCGGGCAAGAGACCCAGTACTTC. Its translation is CASSEYRVGQETQYF.

The CDR3 reads CAIRGTSGRRGAYEQYF. DNA for the CDR3: TGTGCCATCAGAGGGACTAGCGGGAGAAGGGGCGCCTACGAGCAGTACTTC. This chain uses TRBV10-3 with TRBJ2-7; 14 bases are shared with TRBD2. Germline V gene data show CDR1 as ENHRY and CDR2 as SYGVKD. This CDR3 region has 17 residues. The ends lost 6 bases at V and 2 bases at J; junction bases unmatched: 9.

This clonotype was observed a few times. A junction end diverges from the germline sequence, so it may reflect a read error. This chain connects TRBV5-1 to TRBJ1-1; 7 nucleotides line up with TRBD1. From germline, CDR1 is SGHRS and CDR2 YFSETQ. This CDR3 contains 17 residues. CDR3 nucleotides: TGCGCCAGCAGCTTGGTGGCATTGGGGGGACAGAACACTGAAGCTCTCTTT. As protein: CASSLVALGGQNTEALF.

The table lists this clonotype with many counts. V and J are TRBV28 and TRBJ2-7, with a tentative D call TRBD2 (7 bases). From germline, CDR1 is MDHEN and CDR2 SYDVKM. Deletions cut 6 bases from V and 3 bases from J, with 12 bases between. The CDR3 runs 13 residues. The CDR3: CASSPRGGYEQYF. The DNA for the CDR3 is TGTGCCAGCAGCCCGAGGGGGGGCTACGAGCAGTACTTC. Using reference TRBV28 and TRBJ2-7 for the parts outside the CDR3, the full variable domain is DVKVTQSSRYLVKRTGEKVFLECVQDMDHENMFWYRQDPGLGLRLIYFSYDVKMKEKGDIPEGYSVSREKKERFSLILESASTNQTSMYLCASSPRGGYEQYFGPGTRLTVT.

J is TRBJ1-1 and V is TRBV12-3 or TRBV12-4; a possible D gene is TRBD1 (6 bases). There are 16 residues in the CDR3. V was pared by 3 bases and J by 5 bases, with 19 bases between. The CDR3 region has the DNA TGTGCCAGCAGTTTCCCTTTTCGGGGGGCAGGGACTGAAGCTTTCTTT. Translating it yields CASSFPFRGAGTEAFF.

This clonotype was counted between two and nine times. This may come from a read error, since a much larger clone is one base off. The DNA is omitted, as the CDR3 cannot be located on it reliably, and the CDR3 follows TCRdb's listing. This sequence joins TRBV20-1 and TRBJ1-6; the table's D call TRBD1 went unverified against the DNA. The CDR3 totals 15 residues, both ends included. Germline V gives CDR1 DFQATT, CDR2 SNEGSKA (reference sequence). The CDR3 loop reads CSARFATGNNSPLYF.

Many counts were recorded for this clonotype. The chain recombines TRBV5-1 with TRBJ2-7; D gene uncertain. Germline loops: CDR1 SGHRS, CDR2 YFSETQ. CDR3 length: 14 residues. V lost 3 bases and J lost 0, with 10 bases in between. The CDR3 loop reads CASSYSAPSYEQYF. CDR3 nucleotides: TGCGCCAGCAGCTATAGTGCCCCCTCCTACGAGCAGTACTTC.

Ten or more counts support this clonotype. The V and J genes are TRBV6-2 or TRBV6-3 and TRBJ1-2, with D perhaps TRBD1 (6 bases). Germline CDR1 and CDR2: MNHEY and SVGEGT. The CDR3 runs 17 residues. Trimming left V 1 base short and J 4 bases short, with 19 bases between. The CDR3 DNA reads TGTGCCAGCAGTTACTACAGGGTGCCCGGAGCCTTCTATGGCTACACCTTC. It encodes CASSYYRVPGAFYGYTF.

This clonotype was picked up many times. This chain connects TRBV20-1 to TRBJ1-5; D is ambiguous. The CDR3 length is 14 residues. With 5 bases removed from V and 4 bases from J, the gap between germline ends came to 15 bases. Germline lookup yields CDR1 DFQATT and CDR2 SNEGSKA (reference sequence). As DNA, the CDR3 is TGCAGTGCTCTCCACGCCCGACTTAATCAGCCCCAGCATTTT. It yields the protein CSALHARLNQPQHF.

The CDR3 region is CATSDLTGDTGELFF. The CDR3 DNA reads TGTGCCACCAGTGATTTGACGGGGGACACCGGGGAGCTGTTTTTT. The rearrangement joins TRBV24-1 to TRBJ2-2, with D possibly TRBD2 on 6 matching bases. V lost 0 bases, J lost 3 bases, and 7 bases lay in between. From germline, CDR1 is KGHDR and CDR2 SFDVKD. The CDR3 loop spans 15 amino acids.

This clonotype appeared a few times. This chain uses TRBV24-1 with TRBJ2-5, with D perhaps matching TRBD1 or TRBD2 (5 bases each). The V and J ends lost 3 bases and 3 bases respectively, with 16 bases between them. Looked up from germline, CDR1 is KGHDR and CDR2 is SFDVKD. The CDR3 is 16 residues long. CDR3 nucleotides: TGTGCCACCAGTGATAACACCGGGGCGGTAAAAGAGACCCAGTACTTC. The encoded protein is CATSDNTGAVKETQYF.

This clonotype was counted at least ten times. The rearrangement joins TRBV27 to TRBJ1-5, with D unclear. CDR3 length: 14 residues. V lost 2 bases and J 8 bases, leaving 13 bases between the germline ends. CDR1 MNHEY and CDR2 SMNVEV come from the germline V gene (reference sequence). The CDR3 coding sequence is TGTGCCAGCAGTTTAGTAGGCAGGACGGAGCCCCAGCATTTT. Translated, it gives CASSLVGRTEPQHF.

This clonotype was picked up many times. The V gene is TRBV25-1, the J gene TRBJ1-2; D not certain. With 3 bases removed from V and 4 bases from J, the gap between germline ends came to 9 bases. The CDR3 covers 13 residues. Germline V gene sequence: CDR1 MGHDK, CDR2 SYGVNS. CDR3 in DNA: TGTGCCAGCAGTGACAGGACTGGCTATGGCTACACCTTC. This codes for CASSDRTGYGYTF.

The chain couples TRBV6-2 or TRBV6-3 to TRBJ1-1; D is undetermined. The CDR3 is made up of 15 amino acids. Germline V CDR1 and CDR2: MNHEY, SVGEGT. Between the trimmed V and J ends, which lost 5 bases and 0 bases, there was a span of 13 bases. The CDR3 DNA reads TGTGCCAGCAGTCCTAGACGACATTTGAACACTGAAGCTTTCTTT. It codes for CASSPRRHLNTEAFF.